This passage covers 5 T cell receptor beta chains from one sample sequenced in a study of T cell responses to AZD1222 COVID-19 vaccine. Produced via immunoSEQ multiplex PCR; TCRdb's table is partial and in-frame only. The sample includes around 100,000 clones, about 89% of them seen just once. Here the sequenced sample was peripheral blood, taken on day 0 of MenACWY control vaccination. These receptors were collected from an adult in good health.

V is TRBV18 and J is TRBJ1-4; 8 nucleotides agree with TRBD1. The CDR3 spans 14 residues. CDR1 KGHSH and CDR2 LQKENI come from the germline V gene. Trimming at V came to 2 bases and at J to 8 bases, leaving 4 bases not matched to a gene. CDR3 residues: CASSPDRGSEKLFF. The CDR3, as DNA: TGTGCCAGCTCACCAGACAGGGGATCCGAAAAACTGTTTTTT.

The chain recombines TRBV7-5 with TRBJ2-5. TRBV7-5 is termed a pseudogene. This CDR3 contains 11 residues. The CDR3 sequence: CVRSLEETQYF. The CDR3 DNA reads TGTGTCAGAAGCTTAGAAGAGACCCAGTACTTC.

V and J are TRBV11-2 and TRBJ2-1; TRBD2 matches at 7 bases. V lost 5 bases and J lost 2; bases outside the gene matches: 6. The CDR3 is made up of 15 amino acids. Looked up from germline, CDR1 is SGHAT and CDR2 is FQNNGV. The CDR3 here is CASSPRDYPYNEQFF. The CDR3 bases are TGTGCCAGCAGCCCCCGGGACTACCCCTACAATGAGCAGTTCTTC.

The gene calls are TRBV5-1 and TRBJ2-6; D is possibly TRBD1 (6 bases). The ends were cut back, 3 bases at V and 3 bases at J, with 10 bases in the middle. The length of the CDR3 is 15 residues. CDR1 and CDR2 from the germline V gene are SGHRS and YFSETQ. Here the CDR3 reads CASSSQGGGANVLTF. CDR3 nucleotides: TGCGCCAGCAGCTCACAGGGCGGTGGGGCCAACGTCCTGACTTTC.

This sequence joins TRBV6-5 and TRBJ1-4; D is ambiguous. The CDR3 is 15 residues long. Trimming removed 6 bases at V and 0 bases at J, with 11 bases between. Germline V gives CDR1 MNHEY, CDR2 SVGAGI. The CDR3 reads CASRHAVPTNEKLFF. CDR3 DNA: TGTGCCAGCAGGCACGCAGTCCCAACTAATGAAAAACTGTTTTTT.